Described below is a single TCR beta chain sequence and its context. The CDR3 length is 17 residues. Trimming removed 1 base from V and 6 bases from J; junction bases left unmatched: 11. Germline assignment: CDR1 SGHAT and CDR2 FQNNGV. The data are from a study of shared T cell receptors in the human thymus. TCRdb's table, derived via immunoSEQ multiplex PCR, lists solely in-frame clones and lacks some. The data contain some 660,000 clones, about 87% of them singletons. These data also formed part of another study, on human thymus T cells. From that report: Thymus was obtained from resections taken during corrective heart surgery. Related work found strong thymic repertoire overlap between unrelated individuals.

The sequenced sample consisted of thymocytes. The receptor comes from a boy under two years old with a congenital heart defect. The chain employs TRBV11-2 and TRBJ2-3; 9 bases align to TRBD2. The CDR3 DNA sequence: TGTGCCAGCAGCTTAGTTCTAGGACTAGCGCGCGCTGATACGCAGTATTTT. This translates into CASSLVLGLARADTQYF.